One T cell receptor beta chain is described in this entry. Its antigen is unknown. No clone much larger than this one lies a single base away; base qualities are absent. The data originate from a study of CD8+CD57+ T cells in acquired aplastic anemia listed by TCRdb under 2018. Concerning the study at large: A mean of approximately 2.9 ug of DNA, ranging from roughly 0.17 to 30 ug, was extracted from sorted CD4+ and CD8+ cells. A CD8+CD57+ expansion meant a frequency higher than the mean frequency seen in healthy subjects.

Genomic DNA was used as template for profiling of TCR beta VDJ combinations and CDR3 sequences. An Illumina HiSeq 2000 was the platform used for TCR repertoire sequencing. Per the original workflow: Repertoires were assessed using TRBV/TRBJ rearrangement plots, CDR3 size and DJ length profiles, and Simpson's diversity index. The most abundant DNA sequence in the deep sequencing data was taken as the immunodominant clone. CDR3 amino acid sequences were checked for sharing across subjects and were also compared against the VDJdb database and published repertoires. TCRdb ran its own pipeline on the public reads, namely fastp trimming at Q25 and MiXCR clone calling, and kept in-frame beta chains. Entries that share a CDR3 protein sequence are merged under the most common genes and DNA. The V and J calls and clone size come from TCRdb's table, not from the authors' own analysis. This sample is represented by a few hundred thousand distinct CDR3 sequences; approximately 32% of them were singletons. The ten most abundant clones make up roughly 0.8% of the sample.

Flow cytometry had shown CD8+CD57+ cell expansion in the patients selected for sequencing. Every patient had a diagnosis of severe acquired aplastic anemia based on International Study of Aplastic Anemia and Agranulocytosis and Camitta criteria. At the time blood was sampled, none of the patients had received any therapy. In the study, sorted CD4+ and CD8+ blood T cells from patients with severe aplastic anemia and from healthy subjects underwent deep sequencing of TCR repertoires. In the USA, patient enrollment took place under clinicaltrials.gov protocols 00001620, 01623167, 00001397, 00071045, 00081523 and 00961064. Ficoll-Paque density gradient centrifugation was used to isolate peripheral blood mononuclear cells. Before DNA was extracted, CD4+ and CD8+ T cells were sorted using either FACS or magnetic beads. Study-wide conclusions, independent of this receptor: Around 31 CD8+ CDR3 sequences were shared between patients and controls but appeared highly expressed in patients and within their immunodominant clones. Patients and healthy controls showed no significant difference in CD8+ Simpson's diversity (P=0.060).

V was cut back by 8 bases and J by 0 bases, leaving a gap of 11 bases between them. Including cysteine and phenylalanine, the CDR3 has 14 amino acids. This entry keeps only the CDR3 DNA: 42 bases, framed from base 1. CDR1 MNHEY and CDR2 SVGEGT are derived from the germline V gene. The source of this sequence is a human donor with aplastic anemia. The V and J genes are TRBV6-2 or TRBV6-3 and TRBJ1-3; no confident D gene assignment can be made. The sequencing sample was made of sorted CD4+, CD8+, or CD8+CD57+ T cells (not recorded which) from PBMCs. Read as DNA, the sequence is TGTGCCAGCCTGGCCGTCGTCTCTGGAAACACCATATATTTT. This translates into CASLAVVSGNTIYF.